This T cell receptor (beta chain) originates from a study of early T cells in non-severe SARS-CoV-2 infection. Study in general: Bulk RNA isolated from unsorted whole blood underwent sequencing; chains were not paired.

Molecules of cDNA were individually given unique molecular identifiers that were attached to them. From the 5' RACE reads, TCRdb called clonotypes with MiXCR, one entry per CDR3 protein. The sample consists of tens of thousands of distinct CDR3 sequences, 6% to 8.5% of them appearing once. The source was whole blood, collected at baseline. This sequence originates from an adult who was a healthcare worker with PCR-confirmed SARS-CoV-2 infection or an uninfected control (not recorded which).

The CDR3 is CASRLAGSADTQYF. The CDR3 DNA follows: TGTGCCAGCAGACTAGCGGGATCGGCAGATACGCAGTATTTT. The chain joins TRBV6-2 or TRBV6-3 to TRBJ2-3; 10 positions agree with TRBD2. CDR3 size: 14 residues. Germline V gene sequence: CDR1 MNHEY, CDR2 SVGEGT. The V segment lost 6 bases and the J segment 4 bases; nucleotides outside the gene matches: 4.